This entry lists 18 T cell receptor beta chains sequenced from one sample in a study of T cell repertoires in cytomegalovirus infection (dated by TCRdb to 2018 to 2020). For sequencing, an Illumina HiSeq 1500 was employed. TCRdb passed the public sequencing reads through fastp at Q25 and MiXCR, retaining productive beta sequences. Entries are consolidated by CDR3 protein sequence, retaining the most common genes and DNA. The sample contains some 150,000 distinct CDR3 sequences, 32% of them found a single time. The top ten clonotypes cover about 52% of the sample. Reading the label with the study, this specimen's treatment or condition is: in vitro stimulation with specific CMV peptide epitopes to enrich CMV-specific T cells. These receptors' targets are unknown. The specimen comprised CD8+ T cells from cultured PBMCs, sampled from culture after CMV antigen stimulation. These receptor sequences come from a human donor in good health (CMV status not recorded). Some clones in this sample may be carry-over from other donors' samples.

In this sample, this clonotype turned up many times. The chain joins TRBV7-9 to TRBJ2-3; 12 nucleotides match TRBD2. J gave up 2 bases and V 4 bases, and 4 bases lay outside the gene matches. The CDR3 has 16 amino acids. Germline loops: CDR1 SEHNR, CDR2 FQNEAQ (reference sequence). In DNA, the CDR3 is TGTGCCAGCAGCTCGCGGACTAGCGGGGCCACAGATACGCAGTATTTT. The encoded protein is CASSSRTSGATDTQYF.

This clonotype was seen only a few times. The V call is TRBV7-2, the J call TRBJ2-1; D is perhaps TRBD1 or TRBD2 (5 bases each). V lost 4 bases to trimming and J lost 2 bases, with 15 bases between them. CDR1 SGHTA and CDR2 FQGNSA come from the germline V gene. CDR3 length: 16 amino acids. CDR3 loop: CASSWLGDRAYNEQFF. The CDR3 DNA reads as TGTGCCAGCAGCTGGTTGGGGGACCGGGCCTACAATGAGCAGTTCTTC.

The V gene is TRBV7-2, the J gene TRBJ2-1; the D call may be TRBD1 or TRBD2 (5 bases each). The germline CDR1 and CDR2 sequences are SGHTA and FQGNSA. V was trimmed by 0 bases and J by 1 base, leaving 16 bases between them. The CDR3 length is 18 residues. The CDR3 protein is CASSLAPPGPRSYNEQFF. The CDR3 bases are TGTGCCAGCAGCTTAGCCCCCCCGGGACCAAGATCCTACAATGAGCAGTTCTTC.

This clonotype was detected a few times. The gene calls are TRBV6-5 and TRBJ1-2, with D possibly TRBD1 on 5 matching bases. The CDR3 sequence is 13 residues long. The germline gives CDR1 MNHEY, CDR2 SVGAGI. Trimming removed 0 bases from V and 6 bases from J, with 8 bases in between. The CDR3, as DNA: TGTGCCAGCAGTTACTCGGCAGGGAATGGCTACACCTTC. Encoded protein: CASSYSAGNGYTF.

This clonotype has a count of ten or more. This sequence joins TRBV15 and TRBJ2-2, with TRBD1 identical over 9 bases. The germline V gene has CDR1 LNHNV and CDR2 YYDKDF (reference sequence). There are 17 residues in the CDR3. V shed 4 bases, J shed 3 bases, and the junction held 9 bases outside the gene matches. The CDR3 reads CATSNLVGQGYTGELFF. DNA of the CDR3: TGTGCCACCAGCAACTTAGTGGGACAGGGCTACACCGGGGAGCTGTTTTTT. The whole variable domain, remainder taken from reference TRBV15 and TRBJ2-2, is DAMVIQNPRYQVTQFGKPVTLSCSQTLNHNVMYWYQQKSSQAPKLLFHYYDKDFNNEADTPDNFQSRRPNTSFCFLDIRSPGLGDTAMYLCATSNLVGQGYTGELFFGEGSRLTVL.

The chain uses TRBV2 and TRBJ2-5; 8 bases match TRBD2. The CDR3 runs 15 residues. V lost 1 base and J lost 2; bases outside the gene matches: 3. Germline-derived CDR1 and CDR2 are SNHLY and FYNNEI. This chain's CDR3 is CASSEVAGIQETQYF. For the CDR3, the DNA is TGTGCCAGCAGTGAAGTAGCGGGGATTCAAGAGACCCAGTACTTC.

As concerns this clonotype: A much more abundant neighbour one base away suggests this may be a read error. The chain carries TRBV27 and TRBJ1-5; no definite D call. From germline, CDR1 is MNHEY and CDR2 SMNVEV (reference sequence). The length of the CDR3 is 12 residues. CDR3 region: CASSFGNQSQHF. The DNA of the CDR3 is TGTGCCAGCAGTTTTGGTAATCAGTCCCAGCATTTT.

CDR3 nucleotides: TGTGCCAGCAGTTTGCGACTAGAACTAGGCGAGCAGTACTTC. Translating it yields CASSLRLELGEQYF. This rearrangement joins TRBV28 to TRBJ2-7; possible D gene TRBD2, 6 bases. Germline V gene lookup returns CDR1 MDHEN and CDR2 SYDVKM. Trimming stripped 3 bases from V and 6 bases from J, with 15 bases between. The CDR3 loop spans 14 amino acids.

Many counts were recorded for this clonotype. The chain uses TRBV7-2 and TRBJ2-1; D is unresolved. Germline values: CDR1 SGHTA, CDR2 FQGNSA. CDR3 size: 15 residues. Trimming shortened V by 2 bases and J by 0 bases, and 8 bases separated the two germline ends. In nucleotides, the CDR3 is TGTGCCAGCAGCTTAACAGAGAGCTCCTACAATGAGCAGTTCTTC. Its translation is CASSLTESSYNEQFF.

This clonotype was seen more than once but under ten times. The CDR3 DNA reads as TGTGCCAGCAGCGAGACAGGGGACCAAGAGACCCAGTACTTC. The encoded protein is CASSETGDQETQYF. The chain carries TRBV7-6 and TRBJ2-5, with TRBD1 matching over 8 bases. J lost 0 bases, V lost 5 bases, and 2 bases had no gene match. Germline V gene sequence: CDR1 SGHVS, CDR2 FNYEAQ. The CDR3 contains 14 residues.

The V gene is TRBV5-4, the J gene TRBJ2-5, with TRBD1 identical over 12 bases. Trimming at V came to 4 bases and at J to 2 bases, leaving 12 bases not matched to a gene. There are 18 residues in the CDR3. Per germline, CDR1 SGHNT and CDR2 YYREEE (reference sequence). The CDR3 region is CASSPRDRGRFVQETQYF. CDR3 nucleotide sequence: TGTGCCAGCAGCCCCCGGGACAGGGGGCGGTTCGTACAAGAGACCCAGTACTTC.

The table lists this clonotype with a count of one. J is TRBJ2-1 and V is TRBV27; 7 bases agree with TRBD2. Looked up from germline, CDR1 is MNHEY and CDR2 is SMNVEV (reference sequence). Trimming took 5 bases from V and 0 from J; bases not matched to a gene: 7. This CDR3 spans 16 amino acids. CDR3 sequence: CASSLGGGSSYNEQFF. The CDR3 region has the DNA TGTGCCAGCAGTCTGGGGGGGGGAAGCTCCTACAATGAGCAGTTCTTC.

This clonotype was recorded many times. This chain joins TRBV7-2 and TRBJ2-1, with 12 bases aligning to TRBD2. The trim removed 1 base at V and 7 bases at J, leaving 2 bases unmatched. This CDR3 is built from 15 residues. Germline V gene data show CDR1 as SGHTA and CDR2 as FQGNSA. The CDR3, as DNA: TGTGCCAGCAGCTTAGGGACTAGCGGGGTGAATGAGCAGTTCTTC. It specifies CASSLGTSGVNEQFF. Full variable domain (missing parts from reference TRBV7-2 and TRBJ2-1): GAGVSQSPSNKVTEKGKDVELRCDPISGHTALYWYRQSLGQGLEFLIYFQGNSAPDKSGLPSDRFSAERTGGSVSTLTIQRTQQEDSAVYLCASSLGTSGVNEQFFGPGTRLTVL.

The genes are TRBV5-6 and TRBJ1-1; D perhaps matches TRBD1 (5 bases). Germline V gene data show CDR1 as SGHDT and CDR2 as YYEEEE. V lost 0 bases to trimming and J lost 8 bases, with 26 bases between them. The CDR3 consists of 18 residues. This CDR3 reads CASSLGTGFGASFEEAFF. The CDR3 DNA reads TGTGCCAGCAGCTTGGGAACGGGTTTTGGGGCCTCTTTCGAAGAAGCTTTCTTT.

The chain is built from TRBV2 and TRBJ2-7, with D possibly called TRBD1 or TRBD2 (6 bases each). The length of the CDR3 is 13 residues. V was pared by 7 bases and J by 4 bases, with 14 bases between. Looked up from germline, CDR1 is SNHLY and CDR2 is FYNNEI. The DNA for the CDR3 is TGTGCCAGCACCGCGTCGGGGGCGTACGAGCAGTACTTC. Amino acid sequence: CASTASGAYEQYF.

This clonotype was counted between two and nine times. This CDR3 reads CASNLAGVSYNEQFF. DNA of the CDR3: TGTGCCAGCAACTTAGCGGGGGTCTCCTACAATGAGCAGTTCTTC. The rearrangement uses TRBV9 and TRBJ2-1; 9 bases match TRBD2. J was trimmed by 0 bases and V by 6 bases; bases with no gene match: 4. The CDR3 contains 15 residues. The germline CDR1 and CDR2 sequences are SGDLS and YYNGEE.

This clonotype was detected a few times. This chain joins TRBV5-5 and TRBJ2-3, with D tentatively TRBD1 (6 bases). Germline-derived CDR1 and CDR2 are SGHKS and YYEKEE (reference sequence). The V end was cut by 4 bases, the J end by 6 bases, with 9 bases between. The CDR3 loop spans 12 amino acids. CDR3 region: CASSTGQDTQYF. The CDR3 region has the DNA TGTGCCAGCAGCACTGGACAGGATACGCAGTATTTT.

This clonotype came up many times. The chain employs TRBV27 and TRBJ2-3; the D is unclear. CDR3 length: 14 residues. Germline V gives CDR1 MNHEY, CDR2 SMNVEV (reference sequence). The V end was cut by 0 bases, the J end by 4 bases, with 8 bases between. This CDR3 is CASSLSPLADTQYF. DNA for the CDR3: TGTGCCAGCAGTTTATCCCCCTTAGCAGATACGCAGTATTTT.